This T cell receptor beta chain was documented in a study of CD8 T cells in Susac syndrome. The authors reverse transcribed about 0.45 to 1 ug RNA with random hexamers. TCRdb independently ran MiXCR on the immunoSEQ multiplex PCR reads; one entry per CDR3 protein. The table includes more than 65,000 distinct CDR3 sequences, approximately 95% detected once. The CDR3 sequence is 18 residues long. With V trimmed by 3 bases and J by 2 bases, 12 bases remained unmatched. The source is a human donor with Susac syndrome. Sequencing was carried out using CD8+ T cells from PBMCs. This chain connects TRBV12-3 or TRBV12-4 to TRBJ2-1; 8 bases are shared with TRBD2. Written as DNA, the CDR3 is TGTGCCAGCAGTTTGGACCTTCTAGCGGGCCCCACCTACAATGAGCAGTTCTTC. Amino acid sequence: CASSLDLLAGPTYNEQFF.